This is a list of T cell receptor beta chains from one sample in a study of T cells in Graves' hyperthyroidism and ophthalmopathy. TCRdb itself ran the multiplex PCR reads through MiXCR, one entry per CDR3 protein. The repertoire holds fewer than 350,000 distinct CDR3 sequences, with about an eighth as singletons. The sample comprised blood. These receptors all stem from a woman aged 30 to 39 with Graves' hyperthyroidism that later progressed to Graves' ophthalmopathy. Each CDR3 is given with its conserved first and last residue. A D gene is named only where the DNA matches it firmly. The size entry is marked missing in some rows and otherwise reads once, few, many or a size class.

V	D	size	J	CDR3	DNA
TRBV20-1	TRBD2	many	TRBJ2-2	CSARGSASGTVDTGELFF	TGCAGTGCCCGGGGGTCGGCTAGCGGAACAGTCGACACCGGGGAGCTGTTTTTT
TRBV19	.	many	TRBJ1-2	CASSIDGSNGYTF	TGTGCCAGTAGTATAGACGGATCGAATGGCTACACCTTC
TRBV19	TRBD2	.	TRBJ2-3	CASSILPGLAGSTDTQYF	TGTGCCAGTAGTATTCTTCCGGGACTAGCGGGAAGCACAGATACGCAGTATTTT
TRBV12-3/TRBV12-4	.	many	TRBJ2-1	CASSSPGNPEQFF	TGTGCCAGCAGTTCCCCGGGCAATCCTGAGCAGTTCTTC
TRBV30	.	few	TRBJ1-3	CAWRAGLLERNTIYF	TGTGCCTGGAGAGCGGGACTCCTGGAGAGAAACACCATATATTTT
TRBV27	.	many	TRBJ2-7	CASSLLRDFSYEQYF	TGTGCCAGCAGTCTCCTTAGGGACTTCTCCTACGAGCAGTACTTC
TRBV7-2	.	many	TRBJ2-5	CASSSSPKETQYF	TGTGCCAGCAGCTCATCACCTAAGGAGACCCAGTACTTC
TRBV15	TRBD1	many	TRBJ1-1	CATSTSWGQMNTEAFF	TGTGCCACCAGCACCAGCTGGGGACAGATGAACACTGAAGCTTTCTTT
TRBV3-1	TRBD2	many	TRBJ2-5	CASSRLAGDETQYF	TGTGCCAGCAGCCGACTAGCGGGAGATGAGACCCAGTACTTC
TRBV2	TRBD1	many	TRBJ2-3	CASSDPRTGLTDTQYF	TGTGCCAGCAGTGATCCGAGGACAGGGCTCACAGATACGCAGTATTTT
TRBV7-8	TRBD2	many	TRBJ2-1	CASSLREGKNNEQFF	TGTGCCAGCAGCTTAAGGGAGGGAAAAAACAATGAGCAGTTCTTC
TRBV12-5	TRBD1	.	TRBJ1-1	CASGLFPGQGASTEAFF	TGTGCTAGTGGTTTGTTTCCGGGACAGGGGGCGAGCACTGAAGCTTTCTTT
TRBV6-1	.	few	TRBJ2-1	CASSNSGGGGNEQFF	TGTGCCAGCAGTAATAGCGGAGGGGGAGGAAATGAGCAGTTCTTC
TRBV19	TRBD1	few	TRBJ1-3	CASSTTGFSGNTIYF	TGTGCCAGTAGTACGACAGGGTTCTCTGGAAACACCATATATTTT
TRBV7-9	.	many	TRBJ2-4	CASSSQILAKNIQYF	TGTGCCAGCAGCTCACAGATACTAGCCAAAAACATTCAGTACTTC
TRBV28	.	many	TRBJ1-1	CASRKGTYTEAFF	TGTGCCAGCAGAAAAGGGACTTACACTGAAGCTTTCTTT
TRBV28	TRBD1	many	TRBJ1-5	CASSPGTAHQPQHF	TGTGCCAGCAGTCCGGGGACAGCTCATCAGCCCCAGCATTTT
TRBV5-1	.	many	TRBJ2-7	CASSPTRGNTYEQYF	TGCGCCAGCAGCCCGACTAGAGGCAACACCTACGAGCAGTACTTC
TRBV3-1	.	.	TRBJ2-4	CASSQPPSTGAKNIQYF	TGTGCCAGCAGCCAACCCCCCTCCACAGGAGCCAAAAACATTCAGTACTTC
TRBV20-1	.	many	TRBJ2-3	CSARDWRESKDTQYF	TGCAGTGCTCGAGATTGGAGGGAGTCTAAAGATACGCAGTATTTT
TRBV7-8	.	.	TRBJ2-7	CASSLVPRDSHEQYF	TGTGCCAGCAGCTTAGTTCCCAGGGATTCCCACGAGCAGTACTTC
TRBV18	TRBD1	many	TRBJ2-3	CASSEGQGIDTQYF	TGTGCCAGCTCGGAGGGACAGGGGATAGATACGCAGTATTTT
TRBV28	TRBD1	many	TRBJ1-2	CASSLVDRVDGYTF	TGTGCCAGCAGTTTAGTGGACAGGGTTGATGGCTACACCTTC
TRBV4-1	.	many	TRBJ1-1	CASSQVPQIGTEAFF	TGCGCCAGCAGCCAAGTGCCACAGATTGGGACTGAAGCTTTCTTT
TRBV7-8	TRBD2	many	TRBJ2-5	CASSLEGLAGDQETQYF	TGTGCCAGCAGCTTAGAGGGACTAGCGGGAGACCAAGAGACCCAGTACTTC
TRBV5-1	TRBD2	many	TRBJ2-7	CASSLEGVAGGTYEQYF	TGCGCCAGCAGCTTGGAGGGAGTGGCGGGAGGCACCTACGAGCAGTACTTC
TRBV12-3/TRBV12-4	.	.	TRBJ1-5	CASSPNRGASNQPQHF	TGTGCCAGCAGTCCGAATAGGGGCGCGAGCAATCAGCCCCAGCATTTT
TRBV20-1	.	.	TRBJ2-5	CSASSASSVGSDKETQYF	TGCAGTGCTAGTAGTGCCAGCAGCGTAGGATCGGATAAAGAGACCCAGTACTTC
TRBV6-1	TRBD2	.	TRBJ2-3	CASRRLAGLARTDTQYF	TGTGCCAGCAGGCGACTAGCGGGACTAGCTCGCACAGATACGCAGTATTTT
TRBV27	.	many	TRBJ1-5	CASSFNENQPQHF	TGTGCCAGCAGTTTCAACGAGAATCAGCCCCAGCATTTT
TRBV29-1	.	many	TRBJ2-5	CSVPKRGTETQYF	TGCAGCGTCCCGAAGCGAGGGACCGAGACCCAGTACTTC
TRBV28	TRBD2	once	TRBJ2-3	CASSPGLAGMADTQYF	TGTGCCAGCAGTCCCGGACTAGCGGGGATGGCAGATACGCAGTATTTT
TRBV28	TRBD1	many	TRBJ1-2	CASSLRTGVGYTF	TGTGCCAGCAGTTTAAGGACAGGGGTCGGCTACACCTTC
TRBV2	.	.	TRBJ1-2	CASSGLAGYTF	TGTGCCAGCAGTGGACTAGCGGGCTACACCTTC
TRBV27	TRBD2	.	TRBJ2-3	CASSPGTSGREGTHTDTQYF	TGTGCCAGCAGCCCTGGGACTAGCGGGAGGGAGGGCACACACACAGATACGCAGTATTTT